One sample yielded the 5 T cell receptor beta chains listed below, sequenced in a study of blood T cells in healthy people across ages. A second 7 to 11 cycle PCR used barcoded and J-beta primers. TCRdb re-analysed the 5' RACE reads in MiXCR, keeping a single row per CDR3 protein. Among around 940,000 distinct CDR3 sequences listed, roughly half were seen once. Sequencing was performed on blood. The source of these receptors is a woman aged 55-70 years in good health.

In its sample, this clonotype was seen a few times. The chain recombines TRBV7-2 with TRBJ2-5; 7 bases match TRBD2. Germline assignment: CDR1 SGHTA and CDR2 FQGNSA. The CDR3 is 15 amino acids. Trimming took 5 bases from V and 5 from J; bases not matched to a gene: 11. The CDR3 DNA reads TGTGCCAGCAGCCCACTGACTAGCTATTCCGAGACCCAGTACTTC. It translates to CASSPLTSYSETQYF.

V is TRBV7-9 and J is TRBJ1-2, with 7 bases matching TRBD1. Trimming took 4 bases from V and 8 from J; bases not matched to a gene: 10. The CDR3 is 14 amino acids. In germline, CDR1 is SEHNR, CDR2 FQNEAQ (reference sequence). CDR3 protein: CASSSADRVSGYTF. CDR3 coding DNA: TGTGCCAGCAGCTCAGCCGACAGGGTGAGCGGCTACACCTTC.

Only a few counts were recorded for this clonotype. The chain uses TRBV10-1 and TRBJ2-4; 9 bases line up with TRBD1. The end of the DNA is better explained by TRBJ2-7, so the J call may be wrong. Germline lookup yields CDR1 WNHNN and CDR2 SYGVQD (reference sequence). There are 13 residues in the CDR3. CDR3 sequence: CASSRDRVSEQYF. The CDR3 bases are TGCGCCAGCAGCAGGGACAGGGTCTCCGAGCAGTACTTC.

This clonotype occurred a few times. The chain uses TRBV6-7 and TRBJ2-7; TRBD2 matches at 8 bases. TRBV6-7 is treated as an ORF (open reading frame) with a function not yet certain. The junction had 3 bases not matched to a gene; V was cut back by 2 bases and J by 0 bases. There are 15 residues in the CDR3. For the CDR3, the DNA is TGTGCCAGCAGTTACGAACTAGCGGCCTCCTACGAGCAGTACTTC. Its protein is CASSYELAASYEQYF.

This clonotype was seen more than once but under ten times. The V gene is TRBV9, the J gene TRBJ2-3; D gene uncertain. This CDR3 region has 17 residues. Trimming left V 0 bases short and J 0 bases short, with 14 bases between. Germline V CDR1 and CDR2: SGDLS, YYNGEE. CDR3 sequence reads: CASSVVWKAPSTDTQYF. The CDR3 nucleotides are TGTGCCAGCAGCGTAGTCTGGAAAGCTCCTAGCACAGATACGCAGTATTTT.